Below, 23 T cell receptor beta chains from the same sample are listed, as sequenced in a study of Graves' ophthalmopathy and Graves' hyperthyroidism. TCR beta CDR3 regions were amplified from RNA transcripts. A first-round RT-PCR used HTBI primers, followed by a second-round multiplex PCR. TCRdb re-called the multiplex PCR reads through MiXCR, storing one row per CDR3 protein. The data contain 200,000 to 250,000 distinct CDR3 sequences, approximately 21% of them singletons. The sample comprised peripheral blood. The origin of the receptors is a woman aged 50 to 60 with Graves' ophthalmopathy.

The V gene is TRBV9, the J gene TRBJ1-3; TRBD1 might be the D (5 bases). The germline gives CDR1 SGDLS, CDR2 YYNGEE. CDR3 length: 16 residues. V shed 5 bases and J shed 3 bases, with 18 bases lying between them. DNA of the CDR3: TGTGCCAGCAGTGAGACTCCAGGGTTTAGTGGAAACACCATATATTTT. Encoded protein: CASSETPGFSGNTIYF.

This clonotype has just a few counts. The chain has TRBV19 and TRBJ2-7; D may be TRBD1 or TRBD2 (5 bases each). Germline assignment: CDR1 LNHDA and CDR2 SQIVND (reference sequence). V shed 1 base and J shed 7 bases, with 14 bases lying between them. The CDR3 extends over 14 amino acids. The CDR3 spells CASSIVGPGLEQYF. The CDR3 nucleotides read TGTGCCAGTAGTATAGTGGGACCCGGTCTTGAGCAGTACTTC.

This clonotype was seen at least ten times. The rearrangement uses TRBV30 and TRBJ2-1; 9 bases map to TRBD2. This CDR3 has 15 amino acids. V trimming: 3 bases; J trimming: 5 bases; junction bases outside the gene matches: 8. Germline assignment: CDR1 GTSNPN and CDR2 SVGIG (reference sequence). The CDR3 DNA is TGTGCCTGGAGCAGACCGGGACTAGCACACAATGAGCAGTTCTTC. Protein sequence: CAWSRPGLAHNEQFF.

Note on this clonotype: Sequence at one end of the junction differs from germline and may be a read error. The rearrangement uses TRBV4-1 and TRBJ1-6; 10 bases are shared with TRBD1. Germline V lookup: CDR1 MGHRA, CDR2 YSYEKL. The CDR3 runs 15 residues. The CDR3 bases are TGCGCCAGCGGCCAGAGGGACAGGGGTCAATCACCCCTCCACTTT. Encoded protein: CASGQRDRGQSPLHF.

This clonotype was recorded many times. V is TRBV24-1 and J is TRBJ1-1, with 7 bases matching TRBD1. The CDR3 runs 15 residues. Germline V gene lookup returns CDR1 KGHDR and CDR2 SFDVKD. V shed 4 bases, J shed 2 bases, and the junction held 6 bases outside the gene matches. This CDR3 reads CATSEKQGRNTEAFF. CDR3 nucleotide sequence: TGTGCCACCAGTGAGAAACAGGGGCGAAACACTGAAGCTTTCTTT.

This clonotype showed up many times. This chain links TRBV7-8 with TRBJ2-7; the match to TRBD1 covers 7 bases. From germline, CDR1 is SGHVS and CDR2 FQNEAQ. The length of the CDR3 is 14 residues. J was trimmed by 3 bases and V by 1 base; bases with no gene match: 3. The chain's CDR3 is CASSLEQGIYEQYF. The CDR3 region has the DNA TGTGCCAGCAGCTTAGAACAGGGGATCTACGAGCAGTACTTC.

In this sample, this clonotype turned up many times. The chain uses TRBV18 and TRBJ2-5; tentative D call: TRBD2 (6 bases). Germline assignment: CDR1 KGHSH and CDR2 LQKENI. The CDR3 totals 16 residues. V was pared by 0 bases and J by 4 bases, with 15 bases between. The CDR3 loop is CASSPPAGGSRETQYF. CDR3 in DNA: TGTGCCAGCTCACCACCCGCTGGGGGGTCCCGAGAGACCCAGTACTTC.

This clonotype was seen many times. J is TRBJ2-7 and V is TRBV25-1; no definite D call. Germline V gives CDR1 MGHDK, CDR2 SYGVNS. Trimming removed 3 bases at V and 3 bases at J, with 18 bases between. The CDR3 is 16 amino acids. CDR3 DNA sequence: TGTGCCAGCAGTGACCCTTCGAGGCAAGGAGTCTACGAGCAGTACTTC. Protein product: CASSDPSRQGVYEQYF.

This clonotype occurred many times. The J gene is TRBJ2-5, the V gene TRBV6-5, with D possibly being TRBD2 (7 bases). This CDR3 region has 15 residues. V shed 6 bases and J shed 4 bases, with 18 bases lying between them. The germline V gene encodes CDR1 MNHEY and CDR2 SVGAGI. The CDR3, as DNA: TGTGCCAGCAGCCCAGCCGATGGGGGGGCAGAGACCCAGTACTTC. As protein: CASSPADGGAETQYF.

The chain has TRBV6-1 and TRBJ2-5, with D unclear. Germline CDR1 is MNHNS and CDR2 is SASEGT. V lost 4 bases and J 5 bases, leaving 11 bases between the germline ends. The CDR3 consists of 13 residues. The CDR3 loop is CASSGPRSETQYF. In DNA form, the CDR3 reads TGTGCCAGCAGTGGCCCCCGGAGCGAGACCCAGTACTTC.

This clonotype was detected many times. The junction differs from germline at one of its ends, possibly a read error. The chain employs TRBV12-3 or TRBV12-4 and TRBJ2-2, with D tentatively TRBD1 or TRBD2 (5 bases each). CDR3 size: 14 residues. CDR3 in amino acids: CASSGTSYTGKLFF. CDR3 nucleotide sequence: TGTGCCAGCAGCGGGACCTCCTACACCGGGAAGCTGTTTTTT.

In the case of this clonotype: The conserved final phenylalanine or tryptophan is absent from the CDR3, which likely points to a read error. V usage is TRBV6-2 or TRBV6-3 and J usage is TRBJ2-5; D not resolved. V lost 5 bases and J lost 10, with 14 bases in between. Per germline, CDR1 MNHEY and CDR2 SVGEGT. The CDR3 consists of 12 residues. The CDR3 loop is CASSLLGLGQYL. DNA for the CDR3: TGTGCCAGCAGTCTACTGGGTTTGGGCCAGTACCTC.

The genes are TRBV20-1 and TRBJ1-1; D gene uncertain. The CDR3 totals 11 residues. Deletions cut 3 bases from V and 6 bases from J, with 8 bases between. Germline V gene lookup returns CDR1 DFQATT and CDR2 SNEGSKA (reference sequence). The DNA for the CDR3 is TGCAGTGCTAGTGTCGGACCTGAAGCTTTCTTT. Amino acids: CSASVGPEAFF.

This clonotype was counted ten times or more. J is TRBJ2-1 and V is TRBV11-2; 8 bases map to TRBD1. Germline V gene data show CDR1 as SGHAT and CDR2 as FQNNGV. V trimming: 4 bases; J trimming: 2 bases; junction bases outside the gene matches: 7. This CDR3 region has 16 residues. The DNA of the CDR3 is TGTGCCAGCAGCTGGGCCGGGACAGGACCCTACAATGAGCAGTTCTTC. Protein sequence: CASSWAGTGPYNEQFF.

This CDR3 reads CASSYSYQETQYF. The CDR3 coding sequence is TGTGCCAGCAGTTATTCCTATCAAGAGACCCAGTACTTC. The gene calls are TRBV6-2 or TRBV6-3 and TRBJ2-5; D gene unclear. The CDR3 has 13 amino acids. Germline values: CDR1 MNHEY, CDR2 SVGEGT. Trimming pared 3 bases from V and 2 bases from J, leaving 7 bases between.

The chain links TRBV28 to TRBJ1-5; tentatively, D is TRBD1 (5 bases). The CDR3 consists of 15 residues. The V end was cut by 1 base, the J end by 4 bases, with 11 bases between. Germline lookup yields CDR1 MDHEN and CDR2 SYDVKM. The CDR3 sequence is CASSLYQPGNQPQHF. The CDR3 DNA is TGTGCCAGCAGTTTATATCAGCCAGGGAATCAGCCCCAGCATTTT.

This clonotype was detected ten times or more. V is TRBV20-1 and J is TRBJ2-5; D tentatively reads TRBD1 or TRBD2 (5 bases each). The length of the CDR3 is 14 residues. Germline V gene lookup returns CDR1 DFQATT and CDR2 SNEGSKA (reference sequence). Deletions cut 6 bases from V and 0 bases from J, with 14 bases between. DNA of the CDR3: TGCAGTGCCAGACACGGGACCAACCAAGAGACCCAGTACTTC. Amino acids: CSARHGTNQETQYF.

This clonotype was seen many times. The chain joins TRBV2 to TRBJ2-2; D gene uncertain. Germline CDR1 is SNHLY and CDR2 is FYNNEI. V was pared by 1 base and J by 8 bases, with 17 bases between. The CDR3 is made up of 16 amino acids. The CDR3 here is CASSEEEFIVSGELFF. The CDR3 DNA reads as TGTGCCAGCAGTGAAGAGGAATTCATTGTATCGGGGGAGCTGTTTTTT.

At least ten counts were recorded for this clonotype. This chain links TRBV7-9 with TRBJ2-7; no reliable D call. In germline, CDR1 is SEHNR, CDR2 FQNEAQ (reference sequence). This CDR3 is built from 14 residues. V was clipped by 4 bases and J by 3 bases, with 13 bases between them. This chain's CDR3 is CASSSTLSIYEQYF. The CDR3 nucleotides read TGTGCCAGCAGCTCGACGTTGTCGATCTACGAGCAGTACTTC.

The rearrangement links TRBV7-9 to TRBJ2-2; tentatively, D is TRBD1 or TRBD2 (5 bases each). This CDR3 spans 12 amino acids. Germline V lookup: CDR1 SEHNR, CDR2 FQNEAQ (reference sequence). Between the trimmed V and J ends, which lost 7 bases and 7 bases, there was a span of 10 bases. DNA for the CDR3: TGTGCCAGCACCAGGGAGTACGGGGAGCTGTTTTTT. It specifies CASTREYGELFF.

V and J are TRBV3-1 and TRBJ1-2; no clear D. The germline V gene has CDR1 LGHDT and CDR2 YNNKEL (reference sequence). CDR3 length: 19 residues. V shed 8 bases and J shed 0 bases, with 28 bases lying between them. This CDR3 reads CASGPPVGGVRAPNYGYTF. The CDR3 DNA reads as TGTGCCAGCGGCCCTCCGGTGGGCGGAGTTCGTGCGCCTAACTATGGCTACACCTTC.

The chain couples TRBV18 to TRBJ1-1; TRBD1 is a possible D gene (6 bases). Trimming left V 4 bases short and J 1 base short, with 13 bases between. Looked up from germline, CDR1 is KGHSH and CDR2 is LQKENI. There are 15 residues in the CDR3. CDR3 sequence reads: CASSLQGWENTEAFF. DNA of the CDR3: TGTGCCAGCTCACTTCAGGGGTGGGAGAACACTGAAGCTTTCTTT.

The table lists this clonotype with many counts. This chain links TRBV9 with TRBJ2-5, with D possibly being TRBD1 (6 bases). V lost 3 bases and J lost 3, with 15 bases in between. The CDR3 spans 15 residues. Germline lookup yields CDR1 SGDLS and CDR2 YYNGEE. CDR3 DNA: TGTGCCAGCAGCGCGAGGACAGATAGTGAAGAGACCCAGTACTTC. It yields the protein CASSARTDSEETQYF.